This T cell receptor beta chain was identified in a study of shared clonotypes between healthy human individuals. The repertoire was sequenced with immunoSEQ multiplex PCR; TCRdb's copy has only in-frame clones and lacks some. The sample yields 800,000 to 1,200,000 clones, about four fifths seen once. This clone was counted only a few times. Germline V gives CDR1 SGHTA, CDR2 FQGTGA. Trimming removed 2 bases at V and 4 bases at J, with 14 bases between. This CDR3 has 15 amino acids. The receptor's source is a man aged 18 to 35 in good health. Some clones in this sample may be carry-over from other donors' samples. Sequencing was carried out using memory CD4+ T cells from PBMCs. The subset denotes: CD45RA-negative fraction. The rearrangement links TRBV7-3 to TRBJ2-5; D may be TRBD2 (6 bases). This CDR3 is CASSLGGSELETQYF. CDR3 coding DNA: TGTGCCAGCAGCTTAGGGGGGTCCGAACTAGAGACCCAGTACTTC.